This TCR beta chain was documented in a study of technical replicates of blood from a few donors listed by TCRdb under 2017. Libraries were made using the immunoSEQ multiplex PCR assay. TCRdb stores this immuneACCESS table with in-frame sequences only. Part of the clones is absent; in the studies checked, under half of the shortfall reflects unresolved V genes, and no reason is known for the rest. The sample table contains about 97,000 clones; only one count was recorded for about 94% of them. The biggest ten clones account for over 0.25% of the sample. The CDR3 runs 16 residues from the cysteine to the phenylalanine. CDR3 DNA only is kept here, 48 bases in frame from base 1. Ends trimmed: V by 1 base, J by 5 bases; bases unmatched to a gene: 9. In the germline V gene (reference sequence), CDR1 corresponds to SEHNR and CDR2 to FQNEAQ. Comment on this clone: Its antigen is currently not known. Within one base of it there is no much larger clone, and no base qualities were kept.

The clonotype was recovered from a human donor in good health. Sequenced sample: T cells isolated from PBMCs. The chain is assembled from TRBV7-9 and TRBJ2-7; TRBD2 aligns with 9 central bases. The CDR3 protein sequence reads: CASSLVLSGSLHEQYF. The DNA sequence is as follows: TGTGCCAGCAGCTTAGTTCTTAGCGGGAGTCTCCACGAGCAGTACTTC.